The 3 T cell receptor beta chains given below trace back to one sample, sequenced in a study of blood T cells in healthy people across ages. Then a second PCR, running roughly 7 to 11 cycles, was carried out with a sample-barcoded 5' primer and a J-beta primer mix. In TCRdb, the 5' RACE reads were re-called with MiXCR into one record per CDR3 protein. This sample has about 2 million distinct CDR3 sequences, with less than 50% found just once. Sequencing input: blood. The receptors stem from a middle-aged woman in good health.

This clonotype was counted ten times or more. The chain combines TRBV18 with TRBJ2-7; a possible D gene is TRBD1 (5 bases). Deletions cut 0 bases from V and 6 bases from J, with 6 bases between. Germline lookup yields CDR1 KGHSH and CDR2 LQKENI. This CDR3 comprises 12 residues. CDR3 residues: CASSPPGREQYF. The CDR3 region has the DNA TGTGCCAGCTCACCACCGGGGCGCGAGCAGTACTTC.

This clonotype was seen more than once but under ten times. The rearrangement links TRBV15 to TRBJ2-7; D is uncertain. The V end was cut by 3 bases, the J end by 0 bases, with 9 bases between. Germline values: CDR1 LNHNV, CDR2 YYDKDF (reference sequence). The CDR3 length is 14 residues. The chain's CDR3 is CATSSSLNSYEQYF. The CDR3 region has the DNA TGTGCCACCAGCAGTAGCCTAAACTCCTACGAGCAGTACTTC.

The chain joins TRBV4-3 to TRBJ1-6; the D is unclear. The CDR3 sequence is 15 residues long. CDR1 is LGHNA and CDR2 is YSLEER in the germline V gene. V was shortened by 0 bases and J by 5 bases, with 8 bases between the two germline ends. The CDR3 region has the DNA TGCGCCAGCAGCCAAGATCCTAGAAATAATTCACCCCTCCACTTT. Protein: CASSQDPRNNSPLHF.